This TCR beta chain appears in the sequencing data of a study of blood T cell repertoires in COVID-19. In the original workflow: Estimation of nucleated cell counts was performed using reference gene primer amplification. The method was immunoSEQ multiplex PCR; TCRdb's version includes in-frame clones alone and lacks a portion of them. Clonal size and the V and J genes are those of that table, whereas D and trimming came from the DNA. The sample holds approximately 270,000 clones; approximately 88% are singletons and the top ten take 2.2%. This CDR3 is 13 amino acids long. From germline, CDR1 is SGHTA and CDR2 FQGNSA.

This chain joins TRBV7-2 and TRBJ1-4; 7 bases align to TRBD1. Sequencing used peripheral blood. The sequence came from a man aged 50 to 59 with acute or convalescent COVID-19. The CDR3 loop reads CASTGEPNEKLFF. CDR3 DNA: TGTGCTTCTACAGGGGAGCCTAATGAAAAACTGTTTTTT.